These 20 T cell receptor beta chains were sequenced from one sample in a study of cytomegalovirus exposure and HLA in healthy donors. Researchers ran the PCR with 60 Vbeta and 13 Jbeta primers. Method: immunoSEQ multiplex PCR; TCRdb's copy keeps in-frame clones and lacks some. The sample consists of more than 45,000 clones, about 77% of them appearing once. Sequencing used PBMCs. The receptors shown here come from a middle-aged woman in good health and CMV-seropositive.

The chain links TRBV2 to TRBJ1-1, with D perhaps TRBD1 (5 bases). The germline V and J ends were trimmed by 5 bases and 0 bases, with 10 bases remaining between them. Germline loops: CDR1 SNHLY, CDR2 FYNNEI. The CDR3 spans 14 residues. CDR3 DNA sequence: TGTGCCAGCAGTTCAGGGAGGTTGAACACTGAAGCTTTCTTT. This encodes CASSSGRLNTEAFF.

This clone appeared once. The J gene is TRBJ2-3, the V gene TRBV4-1, with TRBD2 matching 7 bases. The CDR3 sequence is 13 residues long. The V segment lost 7 bases and the J segment 6 bases; nucleotides outside the gene matches: 7. Germline V gives CDR1 MGHRA, CDR2 YSYEKL. CDR3 sequence (DNA): TGCGCCAGCACAGGACTAGATGTTGATACGCAGTATTTT. It encodes CASTGLDVDTQYF.

The CDR3 DNA reads TGTGCCACCGCTTTGGGCAGGGAACCCAACGAGCAGTACTTC. It is translated as CATALGREPNEQYF. The V call is TRBV10-3, the J call TRBJ2-7; weak D call: TRBD1 (5 bases). The germline gives CDR1 ENHRY, CDR2 SYGVKD. The CDR3 covers 14 residues. Between the trimmed V and J ends, which lost 10 bases and 5 bases, there was a span of 21 bases.

DNA of the CDR3: TGTGCCAGCAGTAACGGGACTAAACCGGCCGCGAATGAGCAGTTCTTC. This codes for CASSNGTKPAANEQFF. The V gene is TRBV5-7, the J gene TRBJ2-1; 7 nucleotides line up with TRBD2. TRBV5-7 is annotated as an ORF whose role is uncertain. J was trimmed by 7 bases and V by 5 bases; bases with no gene match: 15. The CDR3 length is 16 residues.

The chain combines TRBV2 with TRBJ2-7; TRBD1 aligns across 9 bases. Germline V lookup: CDR1 SNHLY, CDR2 FYNNEI. CDR3 length equals 16 residues. Germline trimming cut 1 base from V and 5 bases from J; bases unmatched to any gene: 9. The DNA for the CDR3 is TGTGCCAGCAGTGAAGGTCTGGGACAGGGTTTTCACGAGCAGTACTTC. Protein product: CASSEGLGQGFHEQYF.

The V and J genes are TRBV4-2 and TRBJ2-1; weak D call: TRBD2 (5 bases). The germline V gene has CDR1 LGHNA and CDR2 YNFKEQ. CDR3 length equals 13 residues. Trimming took 4 bases from V and 10 from J, leaving 14 bases between them. The CDR3 nucleotides read TGTGCCAGCAGCCTACGAGGGTGGGCGGAGCAGTTCTTC. Its protein is CASSLRGWAEQFF.

This rearrangement joins TRBV29-1 to TRBJ2-5, with D perhaps TRBD2 (5 bases). V lost 7 bases and J lost 2, with 14 bases in between. The germline V gene encodes CDR1 SQVTM and CDR2 ANQGSEA. The CDR3 is made up of 13 amino acids. CDR3 region: CSATSGKQETQYF. In nucleotides, the CDR3 is TGCAGCGCCACGTCGGGGAAGCAAGAGACCCAGTACTTC.

This rearrangement joins TRBV28 to TRBJ1-2; tentative D call: TRBD1 (6 bases). In germline, CDR1 is MDHEN, CDR2 SYDVKM. The CDR3 covers 15 residues. Between the trimmed V and J ends, which lost 1 base and 6 bases, there was a span of 15 bases. For the CDR3, the DNA is TGTGCCAGCAGTTTATTACAGGGTCCGTCGGATGGCTACACCTTC. Protein sequence: CASSLLQGPSDGYTF.

V usage is TRBV2 and J usage is TRBJ1-5; a weak D match, TRBD1 (5 bases). Germline CDR1 and CDR2: SNHLY and FYNNEI. Trimming left V 5 bases short and J 8 bases short, with 16 bases between. The CDR3 runs 14 residues. CDR3 DNA: TGTGCCAGCAGTCTCAGGGCCGGGAGTGAGCCCCAGCATTTT. Protein: CASSLRAGSEPQHF.

The chain carries TRBV28 and TRBJ1-1, with D perhaps TRBD1 (5 bases). This CDR3 region has 12 residues. Germline V gene data show CDR1 as MDHEN and CDR2 as SYDVKM. The V end was cut by 5 bases, the J end by 7 bases, with 11 bases between. In nucleotides, the CDR3 is TGTGCCAGCAGTCCTGACAGTCGTGAAGCTTTCTTT. Residues: CASSPDSREAFF.

V gene TRBV29-1 combines with J gene TRBJ1-2; TRBD1 might be the D (5 bases). Germline assignment: CDR1 SQVTM and CDR2 ANQGSEA. This CDR3 contains 12 residues. With 2 bases removed from V and 9 bases from J, the gap between germline ends came to 13 bases. The CDR3 sequence is CSVEMGPKSYTF. In DNA, the CDR3 is TGCAGCGTTGAAATGGGGCCGAAGAGCTACACCTTC. The full variable domain, in which reference TRBV29-1 and TRBJ1-2 provide the parts outside the CDR3, is SAVISQKPSRDICQRGTSLTIQCQVDSQVTMMFWYRQQPGQSLTLIATANQGSEATYESGFVIDKFPISRPNLTFSTLTVSNMSPEDSSIYLCSVEMGPKSYTFGSGTRLTVV.

The chain has TRBV10-2 and TRBJ2-5, with 8 bases identical to TRBD1. V was pared by 2 bases and J by 7 bases, with 9 bases of the junction left unmatched. The CDR3 has 15 residues. Germline CDR1 is WSHSY and CDR2 is SAAADI. CDR3 DNA sequence: TGCGCCAGCAGTGAGGCCCGGACAGGGCTCGCGACCCAGTACTTC. Protein product: CASSEARTGLATQYF.

The V call is TRBV4-2, the J call TRBJ2-5; D might be TRBD2 (6 bases). The CDR3 loop spans 16 amino acids. Per the germline V gene, CDR1 is LGHNA and CDR2 is YNFKEQ. V was trimmed by 1 base and J by 1 base, leaving 13 bases between them. CDR3: CASSQGRRDFQETQYF. CDR3 nucleotides: TGTGCCAGCAGCCAAGGGCGACGGGACTTCCAAGAGACCCAGTACTTC.

This clone showed up just once. The chain employs TRBV28 and TRBJ2-5; possible D gene TRBD2, 6 bases. V shed 2 bases and J shed 4 bases, with 11 bases lying between them. CDR3 length: 14 residues. CDR1 MDHEN and CDR2 SYDVKM come from the germline V gene. The CDR3 DNA reads TGTGCCAGCAGTTTAGGTCTAGCGAGAGAGACCCAGTACTTC. This gives the protein CASSLGLARETQYF.

J is TRBJ2-1 and V is TRBV29-1; 8 nucleotides line up with TRBD2. Germline lookup yields CDR1 SQVTM and CDR2 ANQGSEA. V trimming: 6 bases; J trimming: 9 bases; junction bases outside the gene matches: 10. CDR3 length equals 13 residues. The CDR3 coding sequence is TGCAGCGTGACCCGTACCGGGGGGGGTGAGCAGTTCTTC. It encodes CSVTRTGGGEQFF.

This chain connects TRBV5-1 to TRBJ1-6; 10 bases are a match to TRBD1. V shed 4 bases, J shed 9 bases, and the junction held 10 bases outside the gene matches. The CDR3 has 16 amino acids. The germline CDR1 and CDR2 sequences are SGHRS and YFSETQ. The CDR3 is CASSPGDRGWGSPLHF. CDR3 sequence (DNA): TGCGCCAGCAGCCCCGGGGACAGGGGCTGGGGTTCACCCCTCCACTTT.

This sequence joins TRBV9 and TRBJ2-2; weak D call: TRBD1 (5 bases). This CDR3 spans 13 amino acids. Germline V gives CDR1 SGDLS, CDR2 YYNGEE. V lost 3 bases and J 6 bases, leaving 9 bases between the germline ends. CDR3 nucleotide sequence: TGTGCCAGCAGCGAAGAACAGGCCGGGGAGCTGTTTTTT. Its protein is CASSEEQAGELFF.

This chain uses TRBV6-1 with TRBJ1-5; D is possibly TRBD1 (5 bases). The V end was cut by 6 bases, the J end by 4 bases, with 13 bases between. The CDR3 runs 14 residues. Germline lookup yields CDR1 MNHNS and CDR2 SASEGT. The CDR3 loop is CASSASGLNQPQHF. The CDR3 DNA follows: TGTGCCAGCAGCGCATCAGGGTTGAATCAGCCCCAGCATTTT.

This chain joins TRBV25-1 and TRBJ1-1; D uncertain. The V and J ends lost 7 bases and 9 bases respectively, with 9 bases between them. CDR1 is MGHDK and CDR2 is SYGVNS in the germline V gene. This CDR3 has 10 amino acids. The CDR3 sequence: CASIGGKAFF. In DNA form, the CDR3 reads TGTGCCAGCATCGGAGGTAAAGCTTTCTTT. Combining the CDR3 with reference TRBV25-1 and TRBJ1-1 gives the whole variable domain EADIYQTPRYLVIGTGKKITLECSQTMGHDKMYWYQQDPGMELHLIHYSYGVNSTEKGDLSSESTVSRIRTEHFPLTLESARPSHTSQYLCASIGGKAFFGQGTRLTVV.

This rearrangement joins TRBV27 to TRBJ1-2, with a tentative D call TRBD1 (6 bases). CDR3 length equals 13 residues. CDR1 and CDR2 (germline): MNHEY, SMNVEV (reference sequence). Trimming stripped 3 bases from V and 6 bases from J, with 11 bases between. In DNA form, the CDR3 reads TGTGCCAGCAGTTTTCGCCCAGGGGATGGCTACACCTTC. Protein product: CASSFRPGDGYTF.